A selection of T cell receptor beta chains follows, all from one sample in a study of T-cell memory formation after mild COVID-19. One entry per CDR3 protein results from TCRdb running MiXCR on the 5' RACE reads. The table lists 550,000 to 650,000 distinct CDR3 sequences, around a sixth of them singletons. Sequencing was done on a sample of PBMCs or a T cell subset sorted from them (not recorded which). The receptors were sampled from an adult woman who had mild COVID-19 (a few samples of this study predate the infection). Cell type and time point are not known. Each CDR3 is given with its conserved first and last residue. The order of the fields is V gene, D gene, clone size, J gene, CDR3 DNA, CDR3 protein. The D gene is left open where the match is weak. The size of a clone is reported for some rows only, either as once, few or many, or as a class for expanded clones.

>TRBV12-3/TRBV12-4|.|.|TRBJ1-2
TGTGCCAGCAGTTTAGCGACGGATTCCTATGGCTACACCTTC
CASSLATDSYGYTF
>TRBV19|.|few|TRBJ2-7
TGTGCCAGTAGTTCGGGACGGACGACTACCTACGAGCAGTACTTC
CASSSGRTTTYEQYF
>TRBV6-6|TRBD1|few|TRBJ1-1
TGTGCCAGCAGTTACTCGGACAGGACGAACACTGAAGCTTTCTTT
CASSYSDRTNTEAFF
>TRBV6-5|.|.|TRBJ1-1
TGTGCCAGCAGGGATCTCGGTTCCCGGTTAGCTTTCTTT
CASRDLGSRLAFF
>TRBV9|TRBD2|.|TRBJ2-5
TGTGCCAGCAGCGTAGACGGCGGGAGGTACGAGACCCAGTACTTC
CASSVDGGRYETQYF
>TRBV6-1|.|.|TRBJ1-2
TGTGCTGAGAGCACGGGGGAAGTAGCTAACTATGGCTACACCTTC
CAESTGEVANYGYTF
>TRBV20-1|.|.|TRBJ1-3
TGCAGTGCTAAGCATATTAGCTCTGGAAACACCATATATTTT
CSAKHISSGNTIYF
>TRBV9|.|few|TRBJ1-1
TGTGCCAGCAGCGTAGGGGGGGGGGCCCCTCAAACTGAAGCTTTCTTT
CASSVGGGAPQTEAFF
>TRBV7-9|TRBD1|.|TRBJ1-4
TGTGCCAGCAGCTTAGCGCCGGGACAGGGGGCTCCCATTGAGTACGAAAAACTGTTTTTT
CASSLAPGQGAPIEYEKLFF
>TRBV7-2|TRBD2|many|TRBJ2-1
TGTGCCAGCAGCTTAGTCCCTAGCGGGTACAATGAGCAGTTCTTC
CASSLVPSGYNEQFF
>TRBV12-3/TRBV12-4|.|.|TRBJ2-1
TGTGCCAGCAGCGGGTGGGATGAGCAGTTCTTC
CASSGWDEQFF
>TRBV5-1|.|few|TRBJ1-4
TGCGCCAGCAGCTCCGCGCTTGGCAGGAATGAAAAACTGTTTTTT
CASSSALGRNEKLFF
>TRBV5-1|.|.|TRBJ2-2
TGCGCCAGCCGTAAACAGGCATCGAACACCGGGGAGCTGTTTTTT
CASRKQASNTGELFF
>TRBV6-2/TRBV6-3|.|.|TRBJ1-2
TGTGCCAGCAGTTTGTCGGGAGATGGAAAGTTGGGCTACACCTTC
CASSLSGDGKLGYTF
>TRBV5-1|TRBD2|.|TRBJ2-1
TGCGCCAGCAGCCGGAGTAGCGGGAGCTACAATGAGCAGTTCTTC
CASSRSSGSYNEQFF
>TRBV19|.|few|TRBJ2-7
TGTGCCAGTAGTCCCAGGGCGAAGGACGAGCAGTACTTC
CASSPRAKDEQYF
>TRBV20-1|TRBD1|few|TRBJ1-5
TGCAGTGCTAGAGATCTAACAGGGGCGAGCAATCAGCCCCAGCATTTT
CSARDLTGASNQPQHF
>TRBV19|.|many|TRBJ1-1
TGTGCCAGTAGTTCAGGGTTGAACACTGAAGCTTTCTTT
CASSSGLNTEAFF
>TRBV29-1|.|few|TRBJ2-7
TGCAGCGCTAGGCGGGGCTCCTACGAGCAGTACTTC
CSARRGSYEQYF
>TRBV7-9|TRBD2|.|TRBJ2-3
TGTGCCAGCAGCACCGCGGGAGGGCGTACAGATACGCAGTATTTT
CASSTAGGRTDTQYF
>TRBV6-1|.|few|TRBJ1-5
TGTGCCAGCAGTGCAATTAGCAATCAGCCCCAGCATTTT
CASSAISNQPQHF
>TRBV30|.|.|TRBJ2-1
TGTGCCTGGACTAGCCGGAATGAGCAGTTCTTC
CAWTSRNEQFF
>TRBV18|TRBD2|many|TRBJ2-7
TGTGCCAGCTCACCGCTAAGCGGGGCCGGATCCTACGAGCAGTACTTC
CASSPLSGAGSYEQYF
>TRBV6-5|TRBD1|.|TRBJ1-2
TGTGCCAGCAGTTCGGACAGGGGGGACTATGGCTACACCTTC
CASSSDRGDYGYTF
>TRBV4-1|.|.|TRBJ2-7
TGCGCCAGCAGCCAGGTACCGGGAGGTCAGGGGGCCTACGAGCAGTACTTC
CASSQVPGGQGAYEQYF
>TRBV5-1|TRBD2|.|TRBJ2-7
TGCGCCAGCAGCTTCCTAGCGGGAGAGGGTTACGAGCAGTACTTC
CASSFLAGEGYEQYF
>TRBV7-6|TRBD2|.|TRBJ2-4
TGTGCCAGCAGCTTAGGGGCGGGGGGCACCAAAAACATTCAGTACTTC
CASSLGAGGTKNIQYF
>TRBV15|.|.|TRBJ1-5
TGTGCCACCAGCTCAACCCGGGCCGCAGAGGTGGGTCAGCCCCAGCATTTT
CATSSTRAAEVGQPQHF
>TRBV6-6|.|few|TRBJ2-3
TGTGCCAGCAGTTACATTCAGACCTGGCCCCCAGGGAGGCAGTATTTT
CASSYIQTWPPGRQYF
>TRBV7-6|.|.|TRBJ2-1
TGTGCCAGCAGCTCCACGGTGGACAGCTCCTACAATGAGCAGTTCTTC
CASSSTVDSSYNEQFF
>TRBV6-5|TRBD2|.|TRBJ2-1
TGTGCCAGCAGTCGGCTAGCGGTCTACAATGAGCAGTTCTTC
CASSRLAVYNEQFF